Listed below are T cell receptor beta chains from one sample, sequenced in a study of PD-1 and CTLA-4 blockade in melanoma. The method was immunoSEQ multiplex PCR; TCRdb's version includes in-frame clones alone and lacks a portion of them. The table records 15,000 to 20,000 clones, roughly two thirds of them present only once. The material sequenced was CD8+ T cells from peripheral blood, taken before anti-PD-1 treatment. These receptors came from a human donor with melanoma. Each CDR3 is given with its conserved first and last residue. A D gene is named only where the DNA matches it firmly. A clone size is listed for some rows: how often the clone was seen (once, few, many), or a class if it is expanded.

>NA|TRBJ1-2|NA|TRBV29-1
TGCAGCGTTGATTGGCAGTATGGCTACACCTTC
CSVDWQYGYTF
>NA|TRBJ2-2|NA|TRBV30
TGTGCCTGGAGTGTTGCAGGGAACACCGGGGAGCTGTTTTTT
CAWSVAGNTGELFF
>NA|TRBJ2-1|NA|TRBV3-1/TRBV3-2
TGTGCCAGCAGCCAAGAGAGGTCATCCCAGTTCTTC
CASSQERSSQFF
>NA|TRBJ2-1|NA|TRBV29-1
TGCAGCGAAACCCGAGCCGATGAGCAGTTCTTC
CSETRADEQFF
>TRBD2|TRBJ2-1|NA|TRBV13
TGTGCCAGCAGCCTACGGACTAGCGGGGGGAATGAGCAGTTCTTC
CASSLRTSGGNEQFF
>NA|TRBJ2-1|NA|TRBV5-4
TGTGCCAGCAGCTTGGGGGCTGAGCAGTTCTTC
CASSLGAEQFF
>TRBD2|TRBJ2-1|NA|TRBV27
TGTGCCAGCAGTTTCCTAGCGGGAGGGTGGTATGAGCAGTTCTTC
CASSFLAGGWYEQFF
>NA|TRBJ2-1|NA|TRBV7-2
TGTGCCAGCAGCTTAGCGTTCTCAAAACCGGACAATGAGCAGTTCTTC
CASSLAFSKPDNEQFF
>NA|TRBJ2-1|once|TRBV11-3
TGTGCCAGCAGCTTTCGGGGCCTACCGTTCTTC
CASSFRGLPFF
>TRBD1|TRBJ1-5|NA|TRBV19
TGTGCCAGTAGTACAGGAGGTCGGCGGACAGGGGGCAATCAGCCCCAGCATTTT
CASSTGGRRTGGNQPQHF
>NA|TRBJ2-2|NA|TRBV5-4
TGTGCCAGCAGCTTGGACCCGAACACCGGGGAGCTGTTTTTT
CASSLDPNTGELFF
>NA|TRBJ1-2|NA|TRBV27
TGTGCCAGCAGAATTATAGGGGCGACTAACTATGGCTACACCTTC
CASRIIGATNYGYTF
>NA|TRBJ1-4|NA|TRBV5-1
TGCGCCAGCAGCTGGGACTCCAATGAAAAACTGTTTTTT
CASSWDSNEKLFF
>TRBD2|TRBJ2-7|NA|TRBV7-9
TGTGCCAGCAGCTCTCCTAGCGGACCCGTCGGGCAGTACTTC
CASSSPSGPVGQYF
>TRBD1|TRBJ2-3|NA|TRBV6-2/TRBV6-3
TGTGCCAGCAGTCGGGACAGGGAAACAGATACGCAGTATTTT
CASSRDRETDTQYF
>NA|TRBJ2-7|medium-sized|TRBV25-1
TGTGCCAGCAGTGAAGGTCAGGGGACCTACGAGCAGTACTTC
CASSEGQGTYEQYF
>NA|TRBJ1-1|NA|TRBV30
TGTGCCTGGGACCTTGGGTACACTGAAGCTTTCTTT
CAWDLGYTEAFF
>NA|TRBJ1-5|NA|TRBV5-7
TGTGCCAGCAGCTCTTACTGGGACCTTGGCCAGCCCCAGCATTTT
CASSSYWDLGQPQHF
>NA|TRBJ1-1|once|TRBV9
TGTGCCAGCAGGGGTTCTGGGAACACTGAAGCTTTCTTT
CASRGSGNTEAFF
>TRBD1|TRBJ2-7|NA|TRBV6-1
TGTGCCAGCAGTGATGTCGGGACAGGGGCCGAGCAGTACTTC
CASSDVGTGAEQYF
>NA|TRBJ1-4|NA|TRBV21-1
TGTGCCAGCACCGGGGGTAGAGGAAAAACTGTTTTT
CASTGGRGKTVF
>TRBD2|TRBJ2-3|NA|TRBV30
TGTGCCGGTCACGCTAGCGGGGATAGCACAGATACGCAGTATTTT
CAGHASGDSTDTQYF
>TRBD1|TRBJ1-1|NA|TRBV7-6
TGTGCCAGCAGCGGAGGAGACAGGGGGCGAACTGAAGCTTTCTTT
CASSGGDRGRTEAFF
>TRBD2|TRBJ2-1|NA|TRBV19
TGTGCCAGTAGTCTAGGACTAGCGGTACTCTACAATGAGCAGTTCTTC
CASSLGLAVLYNEQFF
>TRBD1|TRBJ1-5|NA|TRBV27
TGTGCCAGCAGTTTAGTGGGGGGAACAGGGGGGAAGCCCCAGCATTTT
CASSLVGGTGGKPQHF
>NA|TRBJ1-3|NA|TRBV27
TGTGCCAGCAGTTTGGGCGGGCGGGGAAACACCATATATTTT
CASSLGGRGNTIYF
>NA|TRBJ2-3|NA|TRBV27
TGTGCCAGCAGTTTGGTGGGGGGACCCACAGATACGCAGTATTTT
CASSLVGGPTDTQYF
>NA|TRBJ2-7|NA|TRBV13
TGTGCCAGCAGCCCGGAACAGGGACCCAACGAGCAGTACTTC
CASSPEQGPNEQYF
>NA|TRBJ2-5|NA|TRBV29-1
TGCAGCCTCGCCGCCGGCGACAGGCAAGAGACCCAGTACTTC
CSLAAGDRQETQYF